This T cell receptor beta chain was captured by sequencing in a study of shared clonotypes between healthy human individuals. Germline V gives CDR1 MDHEN, CDR2 SYDVKM. This CDR3 is built from 14 residues. V was trimmed by 7 bases and J by 4 bases, leaving 16 bases between them. Authors' data handling: Sequence data from immunoSEQ were junction-only and lacked quality scores; consequently, filtering differed. Sequencing was performed with immunoSEQ multiplex PCR; in TCRdb, only in-frame clones are kept and a portion is missing. V and J calls and clone size are as listed in that table; D and trimming were resolved from the DNA. Of 2 million to 2.5 million clones in the sample, over 90% were seen once. Naive CD45RA+ and memory CD45RA-negative subsets were split from CD4+ cells. Study results and limitations: Relative to memory subsets, naive subsets generally showed larger estimated richness.

Comments on this clone: Its antigen is not known.

The V and J genes are TRBV28 and TRBJ1-2; the D is unclear. The sequence was obtained from a man between 18 and 29 years old in good health. Some clones in this sample may be carry-over from other donors' samples. Sequenced input: naive CD4+ T cells from PBMCs. The subset was: CD45RA+ positively selected. The CDR3 here is CASITSRVSYGYTF. Written as DNA, the CDR3 is TGTGCCAGCATCACCTCCCGGGTCAGCTATGGCTACACCTTC.